The text below deals with one T cell receptor beta chain. The repertoire was sequenced with immunoSEQ multiplex PCR; TCRdb's copy has only in-frame clones and lacks some. The data contain 380,000 or so clones, around 90% of them singletons. The source of the sample is a study of blood T cell repertoires in COVID-19. As for the study in general: Sites across the United States, Italy and Spain contributed samples from acute and convalescent COVID-19. PBMCs, B-cell-depleted T cells, or T cells provided the cDNA or gDNA that made up the material.

The age range of participants was 18 to 89 years, with residence in more than 20 US areas. Cohort allocation depended upon clinical history that participants reported. The germline CDR1 and CDR2 sequences are MNHEY and SVGEGT. Trimming at V came to 2 bases and at J to 9 bases, leaving 4 bases not matched to a gene. The CDR3 sequence is 15 residues long. The source of this sequence is a woman aged 35 to 49 with acute COVID-19. The V gene is TRBV6-2 or TRBV6-3, the J gene TRBJ1-6; 10 bases line up with TRBD1. The sequencing sample was made of PBMCs or T cells enriched from blood (not recorded which). CDR3 sequence: CASSYPGTGVSPLHF. CDR3 coding DNA: TGTGCCAGCAGTTACCCCGGGACAGGGGTTTCACCCCTCCACTTT.